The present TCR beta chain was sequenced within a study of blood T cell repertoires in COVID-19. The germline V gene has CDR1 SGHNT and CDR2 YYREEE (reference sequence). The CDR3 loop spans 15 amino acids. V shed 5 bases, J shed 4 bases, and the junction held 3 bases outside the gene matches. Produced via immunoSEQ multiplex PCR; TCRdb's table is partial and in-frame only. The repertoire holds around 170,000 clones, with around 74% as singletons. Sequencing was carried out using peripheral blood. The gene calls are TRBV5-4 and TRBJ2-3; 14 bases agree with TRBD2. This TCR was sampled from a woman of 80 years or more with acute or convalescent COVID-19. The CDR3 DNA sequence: TGTGCCAGCAGTTCGGGACTAGCGGGGGCAGATACGCAGTATTTT. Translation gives CASSSGLAGADTQYF.